This T cell receptor beta chain was recovered during a study of shared clonotypes between healthy human individuals. Study-wide results and limits: It was the non-shared clonotypes that had lower generation probabilities than clonotypes shared by all four donors.

This was a deep-level run. Method: immunoSEQ multiplex PCR; TCRdb's copy keeps in-frame clones and lacks some. This sample yields approximately 1.5 million clones, of which under 99% are seen a single time; roughly 0.4% belongs to the top ten. Details on this clone: Its antigen is still unknown. In the same sample, other DNA sequences code for this CDR3.

V gave up 0 bases and J gave up 0 bases, with 6 bases separating them. Germline assignment: CDR1 SGHRS and CDR2 YFSETQ. The CDR3 loop spans 14 amino acids. The chain recombines TRBV5-1 with TRBJ2-5; D not certain. Sequencing was carried out using naive CD4+ T cells sorted from blood. Subset meaning: CD45RA+ positively selected. This clonotype was obtained from a man aged 30-40 years in good health. The CDR3 DNA follows: TGCGCCAGCAGCTTGGAAGGCTACCAAGAGACCCAGTACTTC. Encoded protein: CASSLEGYQETQYF.